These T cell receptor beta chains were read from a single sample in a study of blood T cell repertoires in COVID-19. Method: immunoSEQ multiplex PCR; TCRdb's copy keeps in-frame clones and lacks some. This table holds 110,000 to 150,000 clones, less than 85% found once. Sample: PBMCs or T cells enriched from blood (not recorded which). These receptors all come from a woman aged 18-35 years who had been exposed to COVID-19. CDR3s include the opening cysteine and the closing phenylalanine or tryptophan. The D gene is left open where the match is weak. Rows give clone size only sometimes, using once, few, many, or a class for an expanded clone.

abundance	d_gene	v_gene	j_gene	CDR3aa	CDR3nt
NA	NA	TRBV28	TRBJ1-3	CASSPGQGNTIYF	TGTGCCAGCAGCCCCGGACAGGGAAACACCATATATTTT
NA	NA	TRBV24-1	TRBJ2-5	CATSQTSSPETQYF	TGTGCCACCAGTCAAACTAGCTCACCGGAGACCCAGTACTTC
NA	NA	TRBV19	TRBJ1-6	CASSITFDRPASPLHF	TGTGCCAGTAGTATTACCTTCGACAGGCCCGCTTCACCCCTCCACTTT
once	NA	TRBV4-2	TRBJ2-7	CASSPKIGAYEQYF	TGTGCCAGCAGCCCCAAGATCGGGGCCTACGAGCAGTACTTC
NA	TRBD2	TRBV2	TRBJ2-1	CASSPRTSGSLEQFF	TGTGCCAGCAGTCCTCGGACTAGCGGGAGCCTTGAGCAGTTCTTC
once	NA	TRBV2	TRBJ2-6	CASRGFGANVLTF	TGTGCCAGTAGGGGATTTGGGGCCAACGTCCTGACTTTC
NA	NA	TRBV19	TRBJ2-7	CASSTTRVHEQYF	TGTGCCAGTAGTACCACTAGGGTCCACGAGCAGTACTTC
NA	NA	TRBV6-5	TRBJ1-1	CASSYSGREAFF	TGTGCCAGCAGTTACTCGGGCAGGGAAGCTTTCTTT
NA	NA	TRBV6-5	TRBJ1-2	CASSYGQFLTGYTF	TGTGCCAGCAGTTACGGACAGTTCCTCACTGGCTACACCTTC
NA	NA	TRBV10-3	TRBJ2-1	CAIRATGNNEQFF	TGTGCCATCAGGGCTACAGGAAACAATGAGCAGTTCTTC
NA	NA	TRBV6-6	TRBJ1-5	CASRPGGSNQPQHF	TGTGCCAGCAGACCCGGGGGGAGCAATCAGCCCCAGCATTTT
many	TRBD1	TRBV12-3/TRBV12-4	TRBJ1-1	CASTGQMNTEAFF	TGTGCCAGCACGGGACAGATGAACACTGAAGCTTTCTTT
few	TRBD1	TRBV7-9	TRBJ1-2	CASSLGTGAVYGYTF	TGTGCCAGCAGCTTGGGGACAGGGGCCGTCTATGGCTACACCTTC
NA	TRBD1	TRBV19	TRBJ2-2	CASSKRQGGTGELFF	TGTGCCAGTAGTAAAAGACAGGGGGGGACCGGGGAGCTGTTTTTT
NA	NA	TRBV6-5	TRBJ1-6	CASLSRGINSPLHF	TGTGCCAGCCTGTCCCGGGGGATAAATTCACCCCTCCACTTT
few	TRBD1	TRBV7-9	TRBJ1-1	CASSPDRGRDTEAFF	TGTGCCAGCAGCCCGGACAGGGGCCGAGACACTGAAGCTTTCTTT
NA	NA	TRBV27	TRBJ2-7	CASSLNPSSYEQYF	TGTGCCAGCAGTTTAAACCCCAGCTCCTACGAGCAGTACTTC
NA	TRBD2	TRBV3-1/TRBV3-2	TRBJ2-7	CASSRLAGAYEQYF	TGTGCCAGCAGCCGTCTAGCGGGAGCCTACGAGCAGTACTTC
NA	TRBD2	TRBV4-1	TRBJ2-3	CASSQELAGGVSDTQYF	TGCGCCAGCAGCCAAGAGCTAGCGGGAGGTGTATCAGATACGCAGTATTTT
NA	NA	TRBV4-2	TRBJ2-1	CASSQALAVYNEQFF	TGTGCCAGCAGCCAAGCGTTAGCGGTCTACAATGAGCAGTTCTTC
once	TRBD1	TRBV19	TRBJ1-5	CASKTGVQPQHF	TGTGCCAGTAAGACAGGGGTTCAGCCCCAGCATTTT
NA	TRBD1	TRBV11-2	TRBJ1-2	CASSLISGTANYGYTF	TGTGCCAGCAGCTTAATCTCCGGGACAGCAAACTATGGCTACACCTTC
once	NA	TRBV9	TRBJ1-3	CASSLEGVPGNTIYF	TGTGCCAGCAGCCTAGAAGGGGTCCCTGGAAACACCATATATTTT
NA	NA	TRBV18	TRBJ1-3	CASSPQGHAGNTIYF	TGTGCCAGCTCACCCCAGGGGCATGCTGGAAACACCATATATTTT
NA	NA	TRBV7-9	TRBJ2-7	CASSLDRTSYEQYF	TGTGCCAGCAGCTTAGACAGGACCTCCTACGAGCAGTACTTC
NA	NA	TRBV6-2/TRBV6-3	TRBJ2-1	CASSYSTVSSYNEQFF	TGTGCCAGCAGTTACTCGACAGTTAGCTCCTACAATGAGCAGTTCTTC
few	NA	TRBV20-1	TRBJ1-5	CSASPGNEEQPQHF	TGCAGTGCTAGTCCGGGGAATGAGGAACAGCCCCAGCATTTT
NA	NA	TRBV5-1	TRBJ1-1	CASSESTMNTEAFF	TGCGCCAGCAGCGAGTCAACTATGAACACTGAAGCTTTCTTT
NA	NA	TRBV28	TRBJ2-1	CASYNSGGHNEQFF	TGTGCCAGCTATAATAGCGGAGGTCACAATGAGCAGTTCTTC
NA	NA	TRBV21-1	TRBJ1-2	CASTKTGIDYGYTF	TGTGCCAGCACCAAGACAGGGATCGACTATGGCTACACCTTC
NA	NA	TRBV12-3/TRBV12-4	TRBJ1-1	CASSILHTEAFF	TGTGCCAGTTCCATACTGCACACTGAAGCTTTCTTT
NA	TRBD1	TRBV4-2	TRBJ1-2	CASRGTEINYGYTF	TGTGCCAGCAGGGGGACAGAGATTAACTATGGCTACACCTTC
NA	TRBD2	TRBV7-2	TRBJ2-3	CASSLGGWREGPDTQYF	TGTGCCAGCAGCTTAGGTGGTTGGCGGGAGGGCCCAGATACGCAGTATTTT
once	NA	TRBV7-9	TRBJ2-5	CASSLDAGGTQYF	TGTGCCAGCAGCTTAGATGCTGGCGGGACCCAGTACTTC
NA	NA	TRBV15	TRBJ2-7	CATSRVGGFRVFDEQYF	TGTGCCACCAGCAGAGTAGGGGGTTTCAGGGTTTTCGACGAGCAGTACTTC
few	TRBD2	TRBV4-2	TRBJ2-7	CASSLGEGLRGEQYF	TGTGCCAGCAGCCTAGGGGAGGGGCTGCGGGGGGAGCAGTACTTC
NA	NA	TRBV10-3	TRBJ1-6	CATQGVSDSPLHF	TGTGCCACCCAAGGAGTCTCGGATTCACCCCTCCACTTT
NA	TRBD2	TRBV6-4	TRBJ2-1	CASSDGTSANNEQFF	TGTGCCAGCAGTGACGGGACTAGCGCGAACAATGAGCAGTTCTTC
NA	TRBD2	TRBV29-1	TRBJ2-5	CSGGLAGGPGETQYF	TGCAGCGGGGGACTAGCGGGAGGGCCGGGAGAGACCCAGTACTTC
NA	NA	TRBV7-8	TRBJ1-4	CASSLRWENGEKLFF	TGTGCCAGCAGCTTACGGTGGGAGAACGGAGAAAAACTGTTTTTT
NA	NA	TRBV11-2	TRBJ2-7	CASSLDLGATYEQYF	TGTGCCAGCAGCTTAGATCTAGGGGCTACGTACGAGCAGTACTTC
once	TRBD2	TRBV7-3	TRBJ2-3	CASSLMRSSGYGGDTQYF	TGTGCCAGCAGCTTAATGAGGTCTAGCGGATATGGGGGAGATACGCAGTATTTT
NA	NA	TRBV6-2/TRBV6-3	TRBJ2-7	CASSPRTPYEQYF	TGTGCCAGCAGTCCGCGGACTCCCTACGAGCAGTACTTC
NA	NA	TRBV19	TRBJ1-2	CASSAPGKNYGYTF	TGTGCCAGTAGTGCTCCGGGAAAAAACTATGGCTACACCTTC
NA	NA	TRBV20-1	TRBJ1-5	CSASSIFDSNQPQHF	TGCAGTGCTAGTAGCATTTTCGATAGCAATCAGCCCCAGCATTTT
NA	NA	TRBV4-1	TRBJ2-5	CASSQDPGGQETQYF	TGCGCCAGCAGCCAAGATCCTGGCGGCCAAGAGACCCAGTACTTC
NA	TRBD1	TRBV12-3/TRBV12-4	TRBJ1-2	CASRRDSNYGYTF	TGTGCCAGCAGGCGGGACAGCAACTATGGCTACACCTTC
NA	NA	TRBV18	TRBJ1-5	CASSPVVVGNQPQHF	TGTGCCAGCTCACCAGTGGTAGTCGGCAATCAGCCCCAGCATTTT
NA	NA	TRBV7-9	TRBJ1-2	CASSLGGPYGYTF	TGTGCCAGCAGCTTAGGGGGCCCCTATGGCTACACCTTC
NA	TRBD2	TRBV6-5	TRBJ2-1	CASRLSGSSYNEQFF	TGTGCCAGCAGACTTAGCGGGAGCTCCTACAATGAGCAGTTCTTC
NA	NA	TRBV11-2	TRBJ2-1	CASSLVSPSSEQFF	TGTGCCAGCAGCTTAGTCTCCCCATCTAGTGAGCAGTTCTTC
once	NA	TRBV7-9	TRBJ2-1	CASSSVASYTRGPYNEQFF	TGTGCCAGCAGCTCTGTAGCCTCATACACGAGAGGGCCCTACAATGAGCAGTTCTTC
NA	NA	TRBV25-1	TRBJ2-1	CASSARGTLEIEQFF	TGTGCCAGCAGTGCCCGGGGGACTCTTGAAATTGAGCAGTTCTTC
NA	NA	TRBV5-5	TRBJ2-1	CASSVGQPLGNEQFF	TGTGCCAGCAGCGTAGGACAGCCTTTAGGGAATGAGCAGTTCTTC
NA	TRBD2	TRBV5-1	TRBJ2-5	CASSPGTSGNSILETQYF	TGCGCCAGCAGCCCGGGGACTAGCGGGAACTCAATCCTGGAGACCCAGTACTTC
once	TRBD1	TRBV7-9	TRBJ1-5	CASSRARDSYSNQPQHF	TGTGCCAGCAGTAGGGCCCGGGACAGCTATAGCAATCAGCCCCAGCATTTT
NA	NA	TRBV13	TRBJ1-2	CASSSGGTPLGGYTF	TGTGCCAGCAGCTCGGGGGGGACCCCGCTTGGTGGCTACACCTTC
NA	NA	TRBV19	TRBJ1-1	CASKTTGIGNTEAFF	TGTGCCAGTAAAACTACAGGGATTGGGAACACTGAAGCTTTCTTT
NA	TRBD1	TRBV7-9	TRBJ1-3	CASSRTGGTGNTIYF	TGTGCCAGCAGCAGGACAGGGGGCACTGGAAACACCATATATTTT